One sample yielded the 25 T cell receptor beta chains listed below, sequenced in a study of response to subunit inactivated influenza vaccine. TCRdb re-called the RT-PCR reads through MiXCR, storing one row per CDR3 protein. The sample lists more than 500,000 distinct CDR3 sequences; over 9% were seen once. The data also belong to a second study, concerning T cells expressing NK-cell markers. According to that study: 5'RACE template switching built TCR beta cDNA with unique molecular identifiers.

Sequenced material: PBMCs from blood, taken on the day of vaccination. Receptors were obtained from a man aged 50-59 years who received an inactivated influenza vaccine.

V usage is TRBV7-6 and J usage is TRBJ2-1, with D uncertain. With 5 bases removed from V and 10 bases from J, the gap between germline ends came to 12 bases. The CDR3 spans 12 residues. In germline, CDR1 is SGHVS, CDR2 FNYEAQ. This CDR3 reads CASSLSDREQFF. CDR3 DNA: TGTGCCAGCAGCCTATCCGATCGAGAGCAGTTCTTC. Full variable domain (remainder filled in from reference TRBV7-6 and TRBJ2-1): GAGVSQSPRYKVTKRGQDVALRCDPISGHVSLYWYRQALGQGPEFLTYFNYEAQQDKSGLPNDRFSAERPEGSISTLTIQRTEQRDSAMYRCASSLSDREQFFGPGTRLTVL.

This clonotype was recorded at least ten times. The chain is built from TRBV6-2 or TRBV6-3 and TRBJ2-1; D not resolved. Germline CDR1 reads MNHEY; CDR2 reads SVGEGT. The CDR3 covers 16 residues. V lost 6 bases to trimming and J lost 2 bases, with 17 bases between them. Here the CDR3 reads CASSLFPLLTYNEQFF. The CDR3 DNA is TGTGCCAGCAGCCTATTCCCCCTTCTTACCTACAATGAGCAGTTCTTC.

The V call is TRBV19, the J call TRBJ2-2, with 7 bases aligning to TRBD1. The CDR3 contains 13 residues. From germline, CDR1 is LNHDA and CDR2 SQIVND (reference sequence). Trimming took 5 bases from V and 6 from J; bases not matched to a gene: 3. The CDR3 nucleotides are TGTGCCAGTAGTGCTGGACAGGCCGGGGAGCTGTTTTTT. It encodes CASSAGQAGELFF.

The chain has TRBV24-1 and TRBJ1-5; 7 bases map to TRBD1. Germline V gene sequence: CDR1 KGHDR, CDR2 SFDVKD. This CDR3 is built from 15 residues. V was clipped by 4 bases and J by 4 bases; unmatched bases: 6. The CDR3 region has the DNA TGTGCCACCAGTGACGGATCGACAGGGAATCAGCCCCAGCATTTT. Residues: CATSDGSTGNQPQHF.

This chain uses TRBV9 with TRBJ1-3, with D hard to call. The germline V gene encodes CDR1 SGDLS and CDR2 YYNGEE. The CDR3 totals 16 residues. V was trimmed by 1 base and J by 0 bases, leaving 11 bases between them. DNA for the CDR3: TGTGCCAGCAGCGTACAGGACGCTAGCTCTGGAAACACCATATATTTT. Its translation: CASSVQDASSGNTIYF.

This clonotype was observed a few times. This chain joins TRBV7-9 and TRBJ1-1, with TRBD1 identical over 11 bases. CDR3 length: 16 residues. The trim removed 3 bases at V and 1 base at J, leaving 4 bases unmatched. CDR1 and CDR2 (germline): SEHNR, FQNEAQ (reference sequence). The CDR3 loop reads CASSLDRGLWNTEAFF. CDR3 nucleotides: TGTGCCAGCAGCTTGGACAGGGGGCTGTGGAACACTGAAGCTTTCTTT.

This clonotype was counted at least ten times. This chain connects TRBV12-3 or TRBV12-4 to TRBJ2-1; D may be TRBD2 (5 bases). The germline V and J ends were trimmed by 2 bases and 6 bases, with 11 bases remaining between them. The CDR3 runs 14 residues. The CDR3 region has the DNA TGTGCCAGCAGTTTAAGAGGGCAAATCAATGAGCAGTTCTTC. This gives the protein CASSLRGQINEQFF.

A few counts support this clonotype. The chain uses TRBV5-1 and TRBJ2-2, with a possible D match to TRBD2 (5 bases). Trimming took 5 bases from V and 2 from J, leaving 16 bases between them. Germline CDR1 is SGHRS and CDR2 is YFSETQ. The CDR3 is made up of 16 amino acids. This CDR3 reads CASSYKTGFNTGELFF. CDR3 DNA: TGCGCCAGCAGTTACAAGACGGGATTCAACACCGGGGAGCTGTTTTTT. The entire variable domain, with the rest obtained from reference TRBV5-1 and TRBJ2-2, is as follows: KAGVTQTPRYLIKTRGQQVTLSCSPISGHRSVSWYQQTPGQGLQFLFEYFSETQRNKGNFPGRFSGRQFSNSRSEMNVSTLELGDSALYLCASSYKTGFNTGELFFGEGSRLTVL.

The gene calls are TRBV7-6 and TRBJ2-7; tentative D call: TRBD1 (6 bases). Germline V gene data show CDR1 as SGHVS and CDR2 as FNYEAQ. CDR3 length: 15 residues. Trimming stripped 1 base from V and 7 bases from J, with 17 bases between. This CDR3 reads CASSLGGQGSEEQYF. The CDR3 region has the DNA TGTGCCAGCAGCTTAGGGGGACAAGGGTCAGAGGAGCAGTACTTC.

This sequence joins TRBV20-1 and TRBJ1-6, with D perhaps matching TRBD1 (5 bases). This CDR3 has 15 residues. The germline CDR1 and CDR2 sequences are DFQATT and SNEGSKA (reference sequence). V lost 3 bases, J lost 9 bases, and 18 bases lay in between. CDR3 protein: CSASIPGRVSSPLHF. CDR3 sequence (DNA): TGCAGTGCTAGTATTCCAGGGAGGGTTTCTTCACCCCTCCACTTT.

The genes are TRBV11-2 and TRBJ1-1; D unresolved. The CDR3 loop spans 13 amino acids. Germline lookup yields CDR1 SGHAT and CDR2 FQNNGV. With 2 bases removed from V and 0 bases from J, the gap between germline ends came to 4 bases. This CDR3 is CASSLKLNTEAFF. CDR3 bases: TGTGCCAGCAGCTTAAAGCTGAACACTGAAGCTTTCTTT.

This clonotype was seen more than once but under ten times. This chain connects TRBV21-1 to TRBJ2-1; no DNA check was done on the table's D call, TRBD2. TRBV21-1 is a pseudogene segment. The CDR3 has 17 residues. This CDR3 is CASSKCGAGPRYNEQFF. CDR3 bases: TGTGCCAGCAGCAAATGCGGGGCCGGGCCCCGATACAATGAGCAGTTCTTC.

This clonotype appeared a few times. The chain employs TRBV4-3 and TRBJ2-4; TRBD2 might be the D (5 bases). The CDR3 has 19 amino acids. Germline V gene lookup returns CDR1 LGHNA and CDR2 YSLEER. The V and J ends lost 1 base and 0 bases respectively, with 19 bases between them. The chain's CDR3 is CASSQAPRLTLRAKNIQYF. In nucleotides, the CDR3 is TGCGCCAGCAGCCAAGCCCCCCGACTAACCCTTAGAGCCAAAAACATTCAGTACTTC.

This clonotype was recorded a few times. The chain combines TRBV2 with TRBJ2-3; 13 positions agree with TRBD2. Germline trimming cut 7 bases from V and 4 bases from J; bases unmatched to any gene: 5. CDR1 is SNHLY and CDR2 is FYNNEI in the germline V gene. The CDR3 covers 15 residues. The CDR3 reads CASTWTSGSSDTQYF. In DNA form, the CDR3 reads TGTGCCAGCACCTGGACTAGCGGGAGTTCAGATACGCAGTATTTT.

V is TRBV2 and J is TRBJ2-1; possibly TRBD1 for D (6 bases). There are 15 residues in the CDR3. V was trimmed by 3 bases and J by 4 bases, leaving 13 bases between them. Germline assignment: CDR1 SNHLY and CDR2 FYNNEI. The CDR3 DNA follows: TGTGCCAGCAGTGATAAGTGGGGACATTACAATGAGCAGTTCTTC. Protein sequence: CASSDKWGHYNEQFF. The whole variable domain, filled in from reference TRBV2 and TRBJ2-1, reads EPEVTQTPSHQVTQMGQEVILRCVPISNHLYFYWYRQILGQKVEFLVSFYNNEISEKSEIFDDQFSVERPDGSNFTLKIRSTKLEDSAMYFCASSDKWGHYNEQFFGPGTRLTVL.

This clonotype has ten or more counts. The V gene is TRBV12-3 or TRBV12-4, the J gene TRBJ2-2; TRBD1 might be the D (6 bases). Between the trimmed V and J ends, which lost 6 bases and 2 bases, there was a span of 10 bases. The CDR3 sequence is 14 residues long. CDR3 nucleotides: TGTGCCAGCAGCCCGGACAGTAACACCGGGGAGCTGTTTTTT. Translation: CASSPDSNTGELFF.

This clonotype was counted a few times. The rearrangement uses TRBV20-1 and TRBJ1-5; D may be TRBD1 (5 bases). V gave up 5 bases and J gave up 0 bases, with 14 bases separating them. Per germline, CDR1 DFQATT and CDR2 SNEGSKA (reference sequence). The CDR3 is made up of 15 amino acids. CDR3 nucleotides: TGCAGTGCTTCCTCCGGGACGGTTAGCAATCAGCCCCAGCATTTT. Translating gives CSASSGTVSNQPQHF.

The J gene is TRBJ2-7, the V gene TRBV29-1; 7 bases line up with TRBD1. J was trimmed by 2 bases and V by 7 bases; bases with no gene match: 11. Per germline, CDR1 SQVTM and CDR2 ANQGSEA. The CDR3 spans 14 residues. CDR3 sequence: CSASSSGTAYEQYF. DNA of the CDR3: TGCAGCGCTTCCTCTTCCGGGACAGCCTACGAGCAGTACTTC.

This clonotype was seen only a few times. This chain joins TRBV12-3 or TRBV12-4 and TRBJ2-1; the match to TRBD2 covers 11 bases. Trimming removed 6 bases from V and 2 bases from J; junction bases left unmatched: 6. This CDR3 has 16 residues. The CDR3 nucleotides read TGTGCCAGCAGCCCGCGTAGCGGGGGGGCCTACAATGAGCAGTTCTTC. This gives the protein CASSPRSGGAYNEQFF.

The table lists this clonotype with a few counts. The chain carries TRBV13 and TRBJ2-7; 9 nucleotides align to TRBD1. This CDR3 region has 16 residues. Germline V gene lookup returns CDR1 PRHDT and CDR2 FYEKMQ (reference sequence). V was clipped by 6 bases and J by 3 bases; unmatched bases: 12. CDR3 in DNA: TGTGCCAGCAGTATCTACACCGGGACAGGGTTCTACGAGCAGTACTTC. It translates to CASSIYTGTGFYEQYF. Using reference TRBV13 and TRBJ2-7 for the parts outside the CDR3, the full variable domain is AAGVIQSPRHLIKEKRETATLKCYPIPRHDTVYWYQQGPGQDPQFLISFYEKMQSDKGSIPDRFSAQQFSDYHSELNMSSLELGDSALYFCASSIYTGTGFYEQYFGPGTRLTVT.

The rearrangement links TRBV4-2 to TRBJ2-1; tentatively, D is TRBD2 (7 bases). V was clipped by 0 bases and J by 2 bases, with 17 bases between them. Germline CDR1 is LGHNA and CDR2 is YNFKEQ. CDR3 length: 18 amino acids. The CDR3 loop reads CASSQESFGGLAYNEQFF. CDR3 coding DNA: TGTGCCAGCAGCCAAGAGTCCTTCGGGGGGCTCGCCTACAATGAGCAGTTCTTC.

The table lists this clonotype with a few counts. The chain couples TRBV20-1 to TRBJ2-5; D gene uncertain. V was clipped by 5 bases and J by 2 bases, with 9 bases between them. CDR1 and CDR2 (germline): DFQATT, SNEGSKA (reference sequence). CDR3 length equals 12 residues. CDR3 coding DNA: TGCAGTGCTCCTGTGGGGCAAGAGACCCAGTACTTC. Translating it yields CSAPVGQETQYF.

This chain uses TRBV7-2 with TRBJ2-5, with D tentatively TRBD1 or TRBD2 (5 bases each). This CDR3 has 15 amino acids. The germline V and J ends were trimmed by 4 bases and 3 bases, with 15 bases remaining between them. Germline V gene lookup returns CDR1 SGHTA and CDR2 FQGNSA. The CDR3 DNA reads as TGTGCCAGCAGCTCCCCCCCGGGACGGAAAGAGACCCAGTACTTC. Amino acid sequence: CASSSPPGRKETQYF.

The table lists this clonotype with many counts. J is TRBJ2-1 and V is TRBV11-2; TRBD2 agrees at 10 bases. CDR1 and CDR2 from the germline V gene are SGHAT and FQNNGV. V was pared by 0 bases and J by 0 bases, with 8 bases of the junction left unmatched. CDR3 length: 19 amino acids. CDR3 loop: CASSLDELAGSSSYNEQFF. The DNA of the CDR3 is TGTGCCAGCAGCTTAGATGAACTAGCGGGATCGAGCTCCTACAATGAGCAGTTCTTC.

This clonotype was detected ten times or more. This sequence joins TRBV5-1 and TRBJ2-2, with 9 bases matching TRBD2. The trim removed 0 bases at V and 1 base at J, leaving 4 bases unmatched. The CDR3 spans 17 residues. CDR1 and CDR2 (germline): SGHRS, YFSETQ. The CDR3 sequence: CASSLVWTSVNTGELFF. CDR3 coding DNA: TGCGCCAGCAGCTTGGTGTGGACTAGCGTGAACACCGGGGAGCTGTTTTTT.